This note documents a single TCR beta chain sequence. Its antigen specificity is not known. Nothing much larger sits one base from this clone, and base qualities are not available. The data derive from a study of blood T cell repertoires in COVID-19 (dated by TCRdb to between 2020 and 2021). Background for the entire study: The collaborator samples originated in the United States, Italy and Spain and spanned the acute and convalescent phases of COVID-19. The material from the prospective study consisted of cDNA or gDNA derived from T cells, B-cell-depleted T cells, or PBMCs. The samples were drawn from the first 160 participants of the ongoing ImmuneRACE study and from 950 to 1,500 subjects provided by 6 global collaborators. A freely available public database, intended as a resource for researchers studying the immune response to SARS-CoV-2, is where the repertoires were released. Where HLA class I and class II types were available, the types were taken from metadata supplied by the sample provider, not from assay-based typing. Nearly every sample came with metadata listing a de-identified subject ID, COVID-19 status, age in years and sex. The dataset comprised deeply sampled blood TCRbeta repertoires from subjects exposed to, actively infected with, or recovered from COVID-19. Study-wide conclusions, independent of this receptor: The quantity of clinical and demographic metadata differed by source and by participant and was supplied without curation.

CDR1 and CDR2 (MNHEY, SVGEGT) derive from the germline V gene. For this chain, trimming is 5 bases at the V end and 10 bases at the J end, and the number of junction bases without a gene match is 11. CDR3 length: 16 amino acids, cysteine to phenylalanine. The read is trimmed to its CDR3 DNA, 48 bases read in frame from base 1. The collaborating institutions used their own protocols to collect whole blood in K2EDTA tubes. For TCRbeta analysis, collaborators shipped samples in one of three forms: frozen whole blood, isolated PBMCs, or DNA extracted from either of those sample types. The immunoSEQ Assay, a bias-controlled multiplex PCR, was used to amplify TCRbeta CDR3 regions from genomic DNA. For the original study's pipeline: The number of nucleated cells in each sample was estimated from the amplification of reference gene primers within the assay. To quantify the absolute abundance of each unique TCRbeta CDR3 rearrangement, sequence reads were collapsed and filtered. Productive Simpson clonality was computed per sample as the square root of Simpson's diversity index over productive rearrangements. TCRdb holds this immuneACCESS table with in-frame rearrangements only. Some clones are missing; in checked studies, unresolved V genes explain under half, and the rest has no known cause. V, J and clone size are those of that table, while D and trimming were read from the DNA. The sample data list a few hundred thousand clones, and just over 85% of these were observed just once. Around 2.9% of the sample lies in the top ten.

The sequence is built from TRBV6-2 or TRBV6-3 and TRBJ2-1, and TRBD2 matches 13 of the central bases. This sequence was found in a woman younger than 45 with active or convalescent COVID-19. What was sequenced was peripheral blood. The CDR3 sequence is CASSAGLAGVPGEQFF. The sequenced DNA is TGTGCCAGCAGTGCCGGACTAGCGGGGGTGCCCGGGGAGCAGTTCTTC.